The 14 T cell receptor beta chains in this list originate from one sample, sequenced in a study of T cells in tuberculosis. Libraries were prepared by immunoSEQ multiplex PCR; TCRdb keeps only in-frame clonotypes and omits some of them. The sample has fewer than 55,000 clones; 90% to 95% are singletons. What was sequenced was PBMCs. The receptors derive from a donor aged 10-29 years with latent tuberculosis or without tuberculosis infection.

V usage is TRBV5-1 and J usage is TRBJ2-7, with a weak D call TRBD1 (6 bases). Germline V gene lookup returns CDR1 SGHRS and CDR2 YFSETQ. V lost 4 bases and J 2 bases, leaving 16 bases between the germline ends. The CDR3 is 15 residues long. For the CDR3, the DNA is TGCGCCAGCAGCCAATACGGGACATCAGCCTACGAGCAGTACTTC. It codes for CASSQYGTSAYEQYF.

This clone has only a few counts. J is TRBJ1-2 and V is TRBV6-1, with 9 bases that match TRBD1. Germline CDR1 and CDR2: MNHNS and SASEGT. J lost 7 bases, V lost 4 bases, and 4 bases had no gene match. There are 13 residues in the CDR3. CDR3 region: CASSAWTGVGYTF. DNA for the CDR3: TGTGCCAGCAGTGCCTGGACAGGGGTTGGCTACACCTTC.

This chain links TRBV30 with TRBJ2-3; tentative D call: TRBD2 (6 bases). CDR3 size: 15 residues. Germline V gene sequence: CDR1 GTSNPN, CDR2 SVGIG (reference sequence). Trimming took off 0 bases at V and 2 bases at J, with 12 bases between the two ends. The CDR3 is CAWSVIGGYTDTQYF. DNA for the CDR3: TGTGCCTGGAGTGTAATCGGGGGTTACACAGATACGCAGTATTTT.

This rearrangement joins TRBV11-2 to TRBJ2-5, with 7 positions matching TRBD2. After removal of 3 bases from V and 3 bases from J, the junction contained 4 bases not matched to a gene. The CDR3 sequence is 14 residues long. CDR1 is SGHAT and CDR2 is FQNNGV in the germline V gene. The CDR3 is CASSFGRSEETQYF. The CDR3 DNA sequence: TGTGCCAGCAGCTTCGGGAGGAGTGAAGAGACCCAGTACTTC.

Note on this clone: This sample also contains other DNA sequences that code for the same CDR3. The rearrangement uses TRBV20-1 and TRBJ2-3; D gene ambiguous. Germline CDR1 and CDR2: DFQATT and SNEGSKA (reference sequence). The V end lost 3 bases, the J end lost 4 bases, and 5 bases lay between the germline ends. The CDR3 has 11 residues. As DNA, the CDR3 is TGCAGTGCTAGTCAGTCAGATACGCAGTATTTT. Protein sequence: CSASQSDTQYF.

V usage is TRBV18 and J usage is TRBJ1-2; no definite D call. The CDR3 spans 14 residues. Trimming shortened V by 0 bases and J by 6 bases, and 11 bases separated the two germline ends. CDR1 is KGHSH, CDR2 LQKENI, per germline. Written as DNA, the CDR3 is TGTGCCAGCTCACCACCTCAAGAGATTGATGGCTACACCTTC. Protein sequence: CASSPPQEIDGYTF.

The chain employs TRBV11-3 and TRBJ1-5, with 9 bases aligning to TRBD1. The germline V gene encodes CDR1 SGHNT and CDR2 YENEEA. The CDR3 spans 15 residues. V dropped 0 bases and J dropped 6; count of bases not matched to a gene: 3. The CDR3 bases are TGTGCCAGCAGCTTAGATAACAGGGGGCTTCAGCCCCAGCATTTT. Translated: CASSLDNRGLQPQHF.

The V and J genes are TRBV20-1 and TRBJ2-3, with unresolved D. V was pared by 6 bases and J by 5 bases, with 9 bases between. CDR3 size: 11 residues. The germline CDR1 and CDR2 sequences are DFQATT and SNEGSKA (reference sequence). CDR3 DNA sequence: TGCAGTGCCCCACAGTTAGATACGCAGTATTTT. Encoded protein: CSAPQLDTQYF.

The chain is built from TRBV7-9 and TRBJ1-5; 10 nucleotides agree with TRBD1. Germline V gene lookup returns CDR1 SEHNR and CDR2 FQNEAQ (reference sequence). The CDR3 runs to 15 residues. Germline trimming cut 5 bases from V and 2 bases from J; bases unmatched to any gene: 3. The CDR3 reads CASSRGTGGNQPQHF. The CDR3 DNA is TGTGCCAGCAGCCGAGGGACAGGGGGCAATCAGCCCCAGCATTTT.

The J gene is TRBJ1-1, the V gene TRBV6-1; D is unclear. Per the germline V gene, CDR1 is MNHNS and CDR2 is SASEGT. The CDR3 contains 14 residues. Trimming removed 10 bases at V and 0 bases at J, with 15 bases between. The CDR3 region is CAITYRELNTEAFF. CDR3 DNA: TGTGCCATAACATACCGGGAGTTGAACACTGAAGCTTTCTTT.

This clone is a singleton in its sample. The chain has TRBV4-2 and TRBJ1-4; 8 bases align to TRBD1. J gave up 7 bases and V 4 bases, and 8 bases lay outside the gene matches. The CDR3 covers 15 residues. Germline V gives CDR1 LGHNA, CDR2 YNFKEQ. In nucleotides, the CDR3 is TGTGCCAGCAGCCGCCCGACAGGGGCGGGTGAAAAACTGTTTTTT. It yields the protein CASSRPTGAGEKLFF.

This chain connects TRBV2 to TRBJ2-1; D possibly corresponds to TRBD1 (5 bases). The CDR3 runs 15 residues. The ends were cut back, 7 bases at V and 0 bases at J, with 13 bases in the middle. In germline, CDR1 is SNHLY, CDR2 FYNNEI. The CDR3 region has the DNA TGTGCCAGCAATCCACAGGCGGTCTCCTACAATGAGCAGTTCTTC. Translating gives CASNPQAVSYNEQFF. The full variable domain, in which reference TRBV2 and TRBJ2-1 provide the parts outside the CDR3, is EPEVTQTPSHQVTQMGQEVILRCVPISNHLYFYWYRQILGQKVEFLVSFYNNEISEKSEIFDDQFSVERPDGSNFTLKIRSTKLEDSAMYFCASNPQAVSYNEQFFGPGTRLTVL.

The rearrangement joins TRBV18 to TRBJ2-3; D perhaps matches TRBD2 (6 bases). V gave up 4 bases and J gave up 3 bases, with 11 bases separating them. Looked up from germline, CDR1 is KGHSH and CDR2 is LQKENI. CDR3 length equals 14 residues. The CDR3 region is CASSQTRGTDTQYF. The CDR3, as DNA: TGTGCCAGCTCACAGACTAGGGGAACAGATACGCAGTATTTT. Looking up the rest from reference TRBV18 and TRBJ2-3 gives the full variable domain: NAGVMQNPRHLVRRRGQEARLRCSPMKGHSHVYWYRQLPEEGLKFMVYLQKENIIDESGMPKERFSAEFPKEGPSILRIQQVVRGDSAAYFCASSQTRGTDTQYFGPGTRLTVL.

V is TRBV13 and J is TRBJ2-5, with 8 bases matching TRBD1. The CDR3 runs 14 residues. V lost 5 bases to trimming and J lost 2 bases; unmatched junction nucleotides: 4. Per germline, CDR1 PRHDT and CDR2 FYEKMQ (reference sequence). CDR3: CASSPGTGQETQYF. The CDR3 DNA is TGTGCCAGCAGCCCTGGGACAGGACAAGAGACCCAGTACTTC.